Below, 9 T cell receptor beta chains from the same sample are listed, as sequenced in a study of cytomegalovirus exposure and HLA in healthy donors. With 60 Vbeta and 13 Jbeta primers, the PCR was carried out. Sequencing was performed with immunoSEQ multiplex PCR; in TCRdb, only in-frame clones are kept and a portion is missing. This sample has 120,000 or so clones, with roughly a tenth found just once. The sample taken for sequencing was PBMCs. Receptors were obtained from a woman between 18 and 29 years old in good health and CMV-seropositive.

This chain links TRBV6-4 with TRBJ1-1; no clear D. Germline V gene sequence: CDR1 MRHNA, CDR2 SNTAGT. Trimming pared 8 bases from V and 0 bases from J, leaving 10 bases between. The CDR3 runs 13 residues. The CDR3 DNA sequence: TGTGCCAGCTCCGCAGATATGAACACTGAAGCTTTCTTT. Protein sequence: CASSADMNTEAFF.

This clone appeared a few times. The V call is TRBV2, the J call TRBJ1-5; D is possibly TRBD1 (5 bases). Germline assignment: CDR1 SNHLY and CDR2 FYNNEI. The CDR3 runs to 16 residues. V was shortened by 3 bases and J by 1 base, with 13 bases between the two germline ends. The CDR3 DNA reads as TGTGCCAGCAGTGACGTAGGGGTTGGAAGCAATCAGCCCCAGCATTTT. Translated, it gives CASSDVGVGSNQPQHF.

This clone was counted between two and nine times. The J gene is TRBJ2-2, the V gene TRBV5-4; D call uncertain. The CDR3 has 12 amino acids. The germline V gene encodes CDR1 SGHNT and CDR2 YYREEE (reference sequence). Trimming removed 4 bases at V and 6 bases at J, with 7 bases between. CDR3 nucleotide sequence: TGTGCCAGCAGCCCCTCCTCCGGGGAGCTGTTTTTT. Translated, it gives CASSPSSGELFF.

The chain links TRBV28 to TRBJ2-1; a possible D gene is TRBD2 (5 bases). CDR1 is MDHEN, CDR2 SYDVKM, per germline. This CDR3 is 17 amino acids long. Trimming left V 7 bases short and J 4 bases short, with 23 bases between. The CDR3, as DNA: TGTGCCAGCACGCCCACCGGCCCGAGCGGAAATTACAATGAGCAGTTCTTC. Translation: CASTPTGPSGNYNEQFF.

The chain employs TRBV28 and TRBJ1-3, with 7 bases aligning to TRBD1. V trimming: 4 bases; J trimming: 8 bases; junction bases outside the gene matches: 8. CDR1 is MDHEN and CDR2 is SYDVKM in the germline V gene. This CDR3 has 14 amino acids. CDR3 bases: TGTGCCAGCAGTTCCACAGGGGTAGATGACACCATATATTTT. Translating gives CASSSTGVDDTIYF.

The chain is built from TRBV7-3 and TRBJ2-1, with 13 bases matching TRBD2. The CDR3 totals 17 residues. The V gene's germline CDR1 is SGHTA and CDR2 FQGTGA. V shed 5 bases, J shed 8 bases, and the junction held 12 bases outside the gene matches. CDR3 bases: TGTGCCAGCAGCCCCGCCCGACTAGCGGGAGGAGTAGATGAGCAGTTCTTC. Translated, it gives CASSPARLAGGVDEQFF. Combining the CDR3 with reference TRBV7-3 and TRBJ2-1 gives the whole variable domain GAGVSQTPSNKVTEKGKYVELRCDPISGHTALYWYRQSLGQGPEFLIYFQGTGAADDSGLPNDRFFAVRPEGSVSTLKIQRTERGDSAVYLCASSPARLAGGVDEQFFGPGTRLTVL.

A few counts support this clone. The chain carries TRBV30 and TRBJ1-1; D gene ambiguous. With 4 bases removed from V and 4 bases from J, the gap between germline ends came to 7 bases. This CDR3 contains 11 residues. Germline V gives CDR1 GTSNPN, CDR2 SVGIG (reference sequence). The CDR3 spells CAWMRVTEAFF. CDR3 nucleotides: TGTGCCTGGATGAGAGTCACTGAAGCTTTCTTT.

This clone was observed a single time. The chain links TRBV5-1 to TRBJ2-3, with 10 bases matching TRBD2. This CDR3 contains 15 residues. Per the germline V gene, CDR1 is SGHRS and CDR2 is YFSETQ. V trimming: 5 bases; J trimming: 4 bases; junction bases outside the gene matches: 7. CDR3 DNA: TGCGCCAGCAGGTCGCTAGCGGGAGCGGCAGATACGCAGTATTTT. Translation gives CASRSLAGAADTQYF. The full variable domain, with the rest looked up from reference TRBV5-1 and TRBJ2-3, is KAGVTQTPRYLIKTRGQQVTLSCSPISGHRSVSWYQQTPGQGLQFLFEYFSETQRNKGNFPGRFSGRQFSNSRSEMNVSTLELGDSALYLCASRSLAGAADTQYFGPGTRLTVL.

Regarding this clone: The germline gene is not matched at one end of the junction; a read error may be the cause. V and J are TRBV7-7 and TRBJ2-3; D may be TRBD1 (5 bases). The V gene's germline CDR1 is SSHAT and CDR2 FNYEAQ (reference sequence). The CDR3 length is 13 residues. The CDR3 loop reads CASSFGAQDTQYF. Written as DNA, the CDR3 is TGTGCTAGCAGCTTTGGGGCCCAAGATACGCAGTATTTT.